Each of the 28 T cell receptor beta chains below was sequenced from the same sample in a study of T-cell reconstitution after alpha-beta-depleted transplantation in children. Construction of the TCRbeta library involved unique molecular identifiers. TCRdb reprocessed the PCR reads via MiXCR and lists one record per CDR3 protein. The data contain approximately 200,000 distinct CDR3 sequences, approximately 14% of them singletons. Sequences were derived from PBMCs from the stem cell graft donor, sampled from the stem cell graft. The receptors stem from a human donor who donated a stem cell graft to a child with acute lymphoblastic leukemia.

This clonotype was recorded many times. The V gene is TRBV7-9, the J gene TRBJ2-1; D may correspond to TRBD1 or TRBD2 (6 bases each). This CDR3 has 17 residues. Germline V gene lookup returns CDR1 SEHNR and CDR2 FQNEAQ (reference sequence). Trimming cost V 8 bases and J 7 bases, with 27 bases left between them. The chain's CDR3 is CASGRYSGGHVGNEQFF. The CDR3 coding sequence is TGTGCCAGCGGTAGATATTCCGGGGGCCACGTGGGGAATGAGCAGTTCTTC.

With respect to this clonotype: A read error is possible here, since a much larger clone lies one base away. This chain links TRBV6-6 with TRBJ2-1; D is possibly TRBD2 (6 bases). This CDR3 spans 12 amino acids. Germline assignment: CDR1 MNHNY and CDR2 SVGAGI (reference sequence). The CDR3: CASIYSAGEQFF. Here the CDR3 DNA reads TGTGCCAGCATTTACTCAGCGGGTGAGCAGTTCTTC.

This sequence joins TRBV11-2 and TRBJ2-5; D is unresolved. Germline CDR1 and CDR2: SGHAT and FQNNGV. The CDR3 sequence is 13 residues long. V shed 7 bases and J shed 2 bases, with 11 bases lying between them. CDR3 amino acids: CASMAAEQETQYF. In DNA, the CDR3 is TGTGCCAGCATGGCAGCAGAACAAGAGACCCAGTACTTC.

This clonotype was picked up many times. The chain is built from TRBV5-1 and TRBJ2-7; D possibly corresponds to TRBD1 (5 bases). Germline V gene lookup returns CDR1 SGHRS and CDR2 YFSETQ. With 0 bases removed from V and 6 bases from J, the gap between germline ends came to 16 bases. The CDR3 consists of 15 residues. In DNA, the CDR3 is TGCGCCAGCAGCTTGGTGTCTGCAGGGCTGGGCGAGCAGTACTTC. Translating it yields CASSLVSAGLGEQYF. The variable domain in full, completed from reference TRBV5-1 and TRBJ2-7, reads KAGVTQTPRYLIKTRGQQVTLSCSPISGHRSVSWYQQTPGQGLQFLFEYFSETQRNKGNFPGRFSGRQFSNSRSEMNVSTLELGDSALYLCASSLVSAGLGEQYFGPGTRLTVT.

CDR3 sequence (DNA): TGTGCCAGCAGTTCCGGGGTCATATGGTCCTCTCTTGGCAATGAGCAGTTCTTC. It translates to CASSSGVIWSSLGNEQFF. The V call is TRBV12-3 or TRBV12-4, the J call TRBJ2-1; a possible D gene is TRBD2 (5 bases). The CDR3 sequence is 18 residues long. Trimming stripped 4 bases from V and 6 bases from J, with 25 bases between.

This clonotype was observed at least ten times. The CDR3 DNA reads TGTGCCAGGGAATGGAACACTGAAGCTTTCTTT. Protein product: CAREWNTEAFF. The rearrangement joins TRBV30 to TRBJ1-1; D unresolved. The length of the CDR3 is 11 residues. Trimming removed 8 bases from V and 1 base from J, with 8 bases in between. The germline V gene encodes CDR1 GTSNPN and CDR2 SVGIG (reference sequence).

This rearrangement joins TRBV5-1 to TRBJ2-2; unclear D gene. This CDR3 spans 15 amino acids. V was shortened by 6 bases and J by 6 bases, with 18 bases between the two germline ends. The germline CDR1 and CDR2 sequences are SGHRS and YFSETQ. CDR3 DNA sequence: TGCGCCAGCACCCACCTAAAAGGAAAGCCCGGGGAGCTGTTTTTT. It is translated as CASTHLKGKPGELFF.

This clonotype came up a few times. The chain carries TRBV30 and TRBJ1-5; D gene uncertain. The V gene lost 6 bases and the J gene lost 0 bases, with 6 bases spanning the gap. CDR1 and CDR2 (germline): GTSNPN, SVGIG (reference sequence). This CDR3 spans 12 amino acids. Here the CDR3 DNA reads TGTGCCTGTTGTTATAGCAATCAGCCCCAGCATTTT. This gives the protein CACCYSNQPQHF.

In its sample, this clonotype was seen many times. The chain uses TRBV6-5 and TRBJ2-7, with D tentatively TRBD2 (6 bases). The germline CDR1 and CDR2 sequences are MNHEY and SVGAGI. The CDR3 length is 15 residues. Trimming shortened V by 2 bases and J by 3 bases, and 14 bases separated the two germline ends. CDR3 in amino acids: CASSYEGGSDYEQYF. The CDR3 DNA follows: TGTGCCAGCAGTTACGAAGGAGGGAGTGACTACGAGCAGTACTTC.

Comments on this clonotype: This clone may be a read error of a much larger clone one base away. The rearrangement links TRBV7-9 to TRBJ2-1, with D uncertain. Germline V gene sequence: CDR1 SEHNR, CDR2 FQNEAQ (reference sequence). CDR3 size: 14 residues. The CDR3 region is CASSGVHSNNEQFF. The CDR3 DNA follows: TGTGCCAGCAGCGGGGTACACTCCAACAATGAGCAGTTCTTC.

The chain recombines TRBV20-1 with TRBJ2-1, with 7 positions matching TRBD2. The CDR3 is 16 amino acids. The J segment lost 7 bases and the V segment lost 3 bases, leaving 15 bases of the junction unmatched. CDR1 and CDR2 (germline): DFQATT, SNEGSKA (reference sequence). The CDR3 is CSASPIGLEEDNEQFF. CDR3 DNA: TGCAGTGCTAGTCCAATAGGACTAGAAGAAGATAATGAGCAGTTCTTC.

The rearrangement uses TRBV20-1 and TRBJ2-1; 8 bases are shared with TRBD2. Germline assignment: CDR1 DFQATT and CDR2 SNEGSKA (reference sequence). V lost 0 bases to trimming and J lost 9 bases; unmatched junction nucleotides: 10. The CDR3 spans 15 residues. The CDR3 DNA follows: TGCAGTGCTAGAGAAGCCCGGGAGGGCCGGATTGAGCAGTTCTTC. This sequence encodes CSAREAREGRIEQFF.

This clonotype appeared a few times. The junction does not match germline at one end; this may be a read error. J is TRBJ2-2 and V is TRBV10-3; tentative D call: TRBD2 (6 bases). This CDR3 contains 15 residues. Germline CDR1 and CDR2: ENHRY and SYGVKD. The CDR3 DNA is TGTGCCACCAGTCCAGGAGACGGGAGAACCGGGGAGCTGTTTTTT. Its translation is CATSPGDGRTGELFF.

CDR3: CASSPETSGRNEQFF. The CDR3 region has the DNA TGTGCCAGCTCACCAGAGACTAGCGGGAGAAATGAGCAGTTCTTC. V is TRBV18 and J is TRBJ2-1; 12 bases align to TRBD2. This CDR3 contains 15 residues. Germline values: CDR1 KGHSH, CDR2 LQKENI. Trimming removed 2 bases from V and 7 bases from J; junction bases left unmatched: 3.

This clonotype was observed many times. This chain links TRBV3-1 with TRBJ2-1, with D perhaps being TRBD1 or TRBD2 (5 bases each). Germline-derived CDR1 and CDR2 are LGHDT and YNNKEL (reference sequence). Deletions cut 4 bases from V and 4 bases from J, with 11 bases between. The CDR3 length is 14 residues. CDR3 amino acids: CASSRDGRYNEQFF. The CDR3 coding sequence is TGTGCCAGCAGCCGGGACGGACGATACAATGAGCAGTTCTTC.

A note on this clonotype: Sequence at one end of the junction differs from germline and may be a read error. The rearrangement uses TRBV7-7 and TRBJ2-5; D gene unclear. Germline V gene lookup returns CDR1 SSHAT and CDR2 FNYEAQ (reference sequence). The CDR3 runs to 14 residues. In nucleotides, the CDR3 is TGTGCTAGCAGCTTACGCGGAGTGGGGGAGACCCAGTACTTC. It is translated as CASSLRGVGETQYF.

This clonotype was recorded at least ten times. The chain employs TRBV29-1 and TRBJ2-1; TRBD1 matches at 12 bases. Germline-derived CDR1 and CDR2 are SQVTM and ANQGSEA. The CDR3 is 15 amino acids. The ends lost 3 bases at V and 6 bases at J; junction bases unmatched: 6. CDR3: CSVDMGTGGLNEQFF. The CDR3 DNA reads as TGCAGCGTTGATATGGGGACAGGGGGCCTCAATGAGCAGTTCTTC.

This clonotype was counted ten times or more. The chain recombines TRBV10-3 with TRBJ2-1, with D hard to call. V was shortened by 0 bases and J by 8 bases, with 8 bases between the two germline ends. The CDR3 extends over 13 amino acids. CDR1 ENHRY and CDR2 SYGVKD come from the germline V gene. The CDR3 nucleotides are TGTGCCATCAGTGAGTCGACGGCTGATGAGCAGTTCTTC. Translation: CAISESTADEQFF.

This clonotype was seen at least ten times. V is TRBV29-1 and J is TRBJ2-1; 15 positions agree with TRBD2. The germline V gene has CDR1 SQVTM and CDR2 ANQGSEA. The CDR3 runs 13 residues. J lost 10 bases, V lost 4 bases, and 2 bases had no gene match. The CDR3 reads CSVAGLAGGEQFF. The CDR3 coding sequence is TGCAGCGTTGCCGGACTAGCGGGAGGGGAGCAGTTCTTC.

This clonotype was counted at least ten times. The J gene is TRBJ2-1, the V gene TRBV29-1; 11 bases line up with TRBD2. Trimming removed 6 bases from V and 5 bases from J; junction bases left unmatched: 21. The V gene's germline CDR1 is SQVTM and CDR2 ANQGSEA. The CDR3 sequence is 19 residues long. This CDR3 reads CSVPDGRTSGFVTDNEQFF. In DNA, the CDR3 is TGCAGCGTCCCGGACGGTAGGACTAGCGGGTTCGTAACCGACAATGAGCAGTTCTTC.

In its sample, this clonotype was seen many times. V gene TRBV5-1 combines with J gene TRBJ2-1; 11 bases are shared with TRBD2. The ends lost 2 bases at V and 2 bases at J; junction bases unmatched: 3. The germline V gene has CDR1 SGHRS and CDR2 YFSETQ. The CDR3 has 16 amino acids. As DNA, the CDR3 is TGCGCCAGCAGCTTAGAGACTAGCGGGACCTACAATGAGCAGTTCTTC. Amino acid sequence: CASSLETSGTYNEQFF.

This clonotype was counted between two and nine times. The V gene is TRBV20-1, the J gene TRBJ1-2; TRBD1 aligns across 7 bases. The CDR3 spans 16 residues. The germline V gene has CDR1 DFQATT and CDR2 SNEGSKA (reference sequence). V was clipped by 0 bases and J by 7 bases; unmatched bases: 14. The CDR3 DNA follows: TGCAGTGCTAGAGATCTTGTGAGGGGGCGAGACAGTGGCTACACCTTC. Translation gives CSARDLVRGRDSGYTF.

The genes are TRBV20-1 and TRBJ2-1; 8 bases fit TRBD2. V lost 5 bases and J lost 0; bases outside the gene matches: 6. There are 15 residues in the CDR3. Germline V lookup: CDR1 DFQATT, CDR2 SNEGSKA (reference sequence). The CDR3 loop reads CSAQGLDVSYNEQFF. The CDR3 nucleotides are TGCAGTGCTCAGGGACTAGACGTCTCCTACAATGAGCAGTTCTTC.

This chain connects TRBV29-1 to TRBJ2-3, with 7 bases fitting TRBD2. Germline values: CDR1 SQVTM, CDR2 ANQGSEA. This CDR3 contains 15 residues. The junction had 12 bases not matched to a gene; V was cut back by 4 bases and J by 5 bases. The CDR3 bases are TGCAGCGTTGGAGGGACTACATTGCCCATAGATACGCAGTATTTT. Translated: CSVGGTTLPIDTQYF.

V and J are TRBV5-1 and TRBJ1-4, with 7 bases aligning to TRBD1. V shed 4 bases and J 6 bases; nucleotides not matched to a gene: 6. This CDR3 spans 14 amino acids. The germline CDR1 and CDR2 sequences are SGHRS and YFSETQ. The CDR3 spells CASSPDREDEKLFF. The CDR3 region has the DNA TGCGCCAGCAGCCCAGACAGGGAGGATGAAAAACTGTTTTTT.

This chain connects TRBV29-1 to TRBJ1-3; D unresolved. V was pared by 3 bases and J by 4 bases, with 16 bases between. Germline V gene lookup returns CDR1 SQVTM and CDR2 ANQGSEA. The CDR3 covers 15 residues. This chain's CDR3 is CSVDAGSRIGNTIYF. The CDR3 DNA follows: TGCAGCGTTGACGCTGGATCTAGAATCGGAAACACCATATATTTT.

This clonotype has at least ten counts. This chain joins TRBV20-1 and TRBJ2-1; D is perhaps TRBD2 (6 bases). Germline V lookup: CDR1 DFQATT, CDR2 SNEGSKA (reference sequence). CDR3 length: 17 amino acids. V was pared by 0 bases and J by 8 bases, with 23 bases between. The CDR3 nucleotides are TGCAGTGCTAGAGACCACTGGGCAGGAGGGAAGAAAGATGAGCAGTTCTTC. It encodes CSARDHWAGGKKDEQFF.

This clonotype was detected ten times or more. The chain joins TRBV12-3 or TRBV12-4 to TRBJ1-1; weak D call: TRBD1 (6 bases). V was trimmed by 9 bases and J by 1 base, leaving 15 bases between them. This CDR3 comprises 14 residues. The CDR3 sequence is CASSGGRRNTEAFF. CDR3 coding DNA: TGTGCCAGTTCGGGGGGCAGGAGGAACACTGAAGCTTTCTTT.